This TCR beta chain was identified in a study of blood T cell repertoires in COVID-19. The germline CDR1 and CDR2 sequences are SQVTM and ANQGSEA. V shed 8 bases and J shed 3 bases, with 20 bases lying between them. The CDR3 totals 15 residues. Some clones are missing from TCRdb's copy, which holds only in-frame ones; the method was immunoSEQ multiplex PCR. The sample lists about 14,000 clones; around nine tenths were seen once. The source material was peripheral blood. This chain connects TRBV29-1 to TRBJ2-1; D is possibly TRBD2 (6 bases). The source of this sequence is a human donor in a cohort sampled during active COVID-19. CDR3 sequence reads: CSSLGEPGVYNEQFF. CDR3 nucleotide sequence: TGCAGCTCCCTCGGGGAACCGGGAGTCTACAATGAGCAGTTCTTC.